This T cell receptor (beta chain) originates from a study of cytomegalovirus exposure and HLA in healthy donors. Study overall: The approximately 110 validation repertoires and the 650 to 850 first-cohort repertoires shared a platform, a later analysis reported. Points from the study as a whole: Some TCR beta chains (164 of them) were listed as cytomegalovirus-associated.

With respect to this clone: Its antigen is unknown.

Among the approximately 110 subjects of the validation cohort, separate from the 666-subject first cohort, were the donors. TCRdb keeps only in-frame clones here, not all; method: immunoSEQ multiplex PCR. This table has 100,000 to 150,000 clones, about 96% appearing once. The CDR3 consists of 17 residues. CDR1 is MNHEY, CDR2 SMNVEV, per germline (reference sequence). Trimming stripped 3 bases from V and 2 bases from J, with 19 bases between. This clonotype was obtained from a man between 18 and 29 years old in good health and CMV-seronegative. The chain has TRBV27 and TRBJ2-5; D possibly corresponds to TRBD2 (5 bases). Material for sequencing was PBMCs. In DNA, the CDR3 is TGTGCCAGCAGTTTCCGGGTCGGCTCTAGCTTGCAAGAGACCCAGTACTTC. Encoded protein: CASSFRVGSSLQETQYF.